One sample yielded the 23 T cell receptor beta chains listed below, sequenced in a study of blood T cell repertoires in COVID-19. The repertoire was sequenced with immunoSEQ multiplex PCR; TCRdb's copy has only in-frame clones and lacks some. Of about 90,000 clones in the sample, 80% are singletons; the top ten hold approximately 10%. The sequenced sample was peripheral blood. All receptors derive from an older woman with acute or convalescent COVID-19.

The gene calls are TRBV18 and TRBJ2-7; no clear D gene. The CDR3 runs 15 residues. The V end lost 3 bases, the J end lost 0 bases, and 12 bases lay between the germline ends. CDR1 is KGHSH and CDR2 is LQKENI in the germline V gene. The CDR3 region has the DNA TGTGCCAGCTCACCTAAGGTCGGGTTCTCCTACGAGCAGTACTTC. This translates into CASSPKVGFSYEQYF. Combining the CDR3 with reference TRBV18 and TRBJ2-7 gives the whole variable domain NAGVMQNPRHLVRRRGQEARLRCSPMKGHSHVYWYRQLPEEGLKFMVYLQKENIIDESGMPKERFSAEFPKEGPSILRIQQVVRGDSAAYFCASSPKVGFSYEQYFGPGTRLTVT.

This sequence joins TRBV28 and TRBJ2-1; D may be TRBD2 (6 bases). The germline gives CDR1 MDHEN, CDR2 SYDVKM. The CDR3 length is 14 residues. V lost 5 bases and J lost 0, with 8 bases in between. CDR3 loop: CASSRGSSYNEQFF. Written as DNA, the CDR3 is TGTGCCAGCAGTCGGGGGAGCTCCTACAATGAGCAGTTCTTC.

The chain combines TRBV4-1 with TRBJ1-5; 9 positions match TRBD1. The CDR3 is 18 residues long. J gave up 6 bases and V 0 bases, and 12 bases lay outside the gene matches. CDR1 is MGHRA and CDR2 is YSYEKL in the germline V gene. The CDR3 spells CASSQDQTGTGYGQPQHF. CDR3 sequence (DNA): TGCGCCAGCAGCCAAGACCAAACCGGGACAGGGTACGGTCAGCCCCAGCATTTT.

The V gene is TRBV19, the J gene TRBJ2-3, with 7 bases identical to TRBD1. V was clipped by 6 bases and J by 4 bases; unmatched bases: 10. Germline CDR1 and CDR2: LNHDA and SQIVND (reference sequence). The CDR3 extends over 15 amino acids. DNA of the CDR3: TGTGCCAGTAGCGCCGACAGGGTAGGAGCAGATACGCAGTATTTT. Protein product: CASSADRVGADTQYF.

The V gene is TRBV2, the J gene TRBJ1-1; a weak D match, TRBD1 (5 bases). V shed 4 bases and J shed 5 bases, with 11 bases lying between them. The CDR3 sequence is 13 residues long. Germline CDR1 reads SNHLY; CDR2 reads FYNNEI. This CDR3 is CASSAQGFTEAFF. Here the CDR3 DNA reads TGTGCCAGCAGTGCTCAGGGATTTACTGAAGCTTTCTTT.

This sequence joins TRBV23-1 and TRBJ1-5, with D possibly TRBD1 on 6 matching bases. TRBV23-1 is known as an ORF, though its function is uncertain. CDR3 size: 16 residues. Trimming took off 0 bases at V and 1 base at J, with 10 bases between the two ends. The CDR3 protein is CASSQSSGESNQPQHF. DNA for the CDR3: TGCGCCAGCAGTCAATCGTCAGGGGAAAGCAATCAGCCCCAGCATTTT.

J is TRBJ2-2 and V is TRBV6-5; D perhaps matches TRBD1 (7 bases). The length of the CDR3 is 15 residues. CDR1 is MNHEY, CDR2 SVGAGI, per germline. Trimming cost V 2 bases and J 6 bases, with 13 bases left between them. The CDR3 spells CASSYGRGASGELFF. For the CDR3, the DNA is TGTGCCAGCAGTTACGGCAGGGGGGCCTCCGGGGAGCTGTTTTTT.

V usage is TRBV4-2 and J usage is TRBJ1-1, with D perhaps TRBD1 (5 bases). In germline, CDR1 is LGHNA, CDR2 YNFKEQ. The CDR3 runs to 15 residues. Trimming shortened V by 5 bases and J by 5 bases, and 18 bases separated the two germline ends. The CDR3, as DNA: TGTGCCAGCAGCGGGGAGAGGGTCGGGGGAACTGAAGCTTTCTTT. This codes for CASSGERVGGTEAFF.

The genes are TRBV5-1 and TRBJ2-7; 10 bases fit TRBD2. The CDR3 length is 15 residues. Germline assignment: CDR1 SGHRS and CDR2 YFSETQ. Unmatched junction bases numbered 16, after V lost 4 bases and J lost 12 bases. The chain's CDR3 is CASSDPSGSLTLLYF. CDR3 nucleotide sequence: TGCGCCAGCAGCGATCCTAGCGGGAGTTTGACGTTGCTGTACTTC.

The CDR3 nucleotides are TGCAGCGTTGTCACAGTGGATAGCTCCTACAATGAGCAGTTCTTC. Translated, it gives CSVVTVDSSYNEQFF. The V call is TRBV29-1, the J call TRBJ2-1; D is undetermined. Germline V gene lookup returns CDR1 SQVTM and CDR2 ANQGSEA. This CDR3 is 15 amino acids long. V gave up 4 bases and J gave up 0 bases, with 13 bases separating them.

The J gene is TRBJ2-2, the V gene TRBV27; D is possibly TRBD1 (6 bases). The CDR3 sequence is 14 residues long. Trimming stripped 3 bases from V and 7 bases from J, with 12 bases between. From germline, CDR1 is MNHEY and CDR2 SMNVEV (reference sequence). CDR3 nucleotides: TGTGCCAGCAGTTTCATACAGGGTATCGGGGAGCTGTTTTTT. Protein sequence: CASSFIQGIGELFF.

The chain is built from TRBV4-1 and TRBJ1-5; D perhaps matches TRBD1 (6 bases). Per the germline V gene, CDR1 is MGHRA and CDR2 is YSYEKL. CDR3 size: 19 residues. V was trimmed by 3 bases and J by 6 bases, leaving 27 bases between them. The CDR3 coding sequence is TGCGCCAGCAGCCACGAGAGAACAGGGCCCCAGGGCGCTCGTCAGCCCCAGCATTTT. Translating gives CASSHERTGPQGARQPQHF.

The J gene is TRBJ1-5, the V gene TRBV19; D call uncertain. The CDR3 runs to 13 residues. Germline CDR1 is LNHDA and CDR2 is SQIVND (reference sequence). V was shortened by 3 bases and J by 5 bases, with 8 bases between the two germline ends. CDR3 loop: CASSITRDQPQHF. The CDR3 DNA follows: TGTGCCAGTAGTATTACCCGGGATCAGCCCCAGCATTTT.

This CDR3 is CASGPGQALNYGYTF. The CDR3 DNA follows: TGTGCCAGCGGACCGGGACAGGCCTTAAACTATGGCTACACCTTC. The chain recombines TRBV28 with TRBJ1-2; TRBD1 aligns across 8 bases. The CDR3 has 15 residues. Germline CDR1 is MDHEN and CDR2 is SYDVKM. V lost 8 bases and J lost 2; bases outside the gene matches: 10.

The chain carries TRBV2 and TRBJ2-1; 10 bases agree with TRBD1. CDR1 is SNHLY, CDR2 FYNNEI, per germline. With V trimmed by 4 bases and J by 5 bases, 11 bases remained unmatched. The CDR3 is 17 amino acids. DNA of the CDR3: TGTGCCAGCAGTGTTAGGGGACAGGGGAGACTGGACAATGAGCAGTTCTTC. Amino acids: CASSVRGQGRLDNEQFF.

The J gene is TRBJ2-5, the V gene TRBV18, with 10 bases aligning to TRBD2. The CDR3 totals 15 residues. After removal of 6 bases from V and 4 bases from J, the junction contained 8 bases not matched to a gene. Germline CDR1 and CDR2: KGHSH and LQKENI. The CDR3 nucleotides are TGTGCCAGCTCCACCCAGCGGGAGGGGTTAGAGACCCAGTACTTC. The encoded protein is CASSTQREGLETQYF.

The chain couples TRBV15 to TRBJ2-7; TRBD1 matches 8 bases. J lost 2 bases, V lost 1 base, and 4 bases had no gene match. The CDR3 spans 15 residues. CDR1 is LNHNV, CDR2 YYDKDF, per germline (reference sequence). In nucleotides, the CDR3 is TGTGCCACCAGCAGAGCCGGGACAGGCGCCTACGAGCAGTACTTC. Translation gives CATSRAGTGAYEQYF.

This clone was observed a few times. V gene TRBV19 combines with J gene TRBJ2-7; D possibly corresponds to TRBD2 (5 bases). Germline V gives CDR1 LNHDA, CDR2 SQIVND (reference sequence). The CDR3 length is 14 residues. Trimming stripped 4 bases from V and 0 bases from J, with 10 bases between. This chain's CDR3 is CASSTSGSSYEQYF. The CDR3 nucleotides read TGTGCCAGTAGTACGTCGGGGAGCTCCTACGAGCAGTACTTC.

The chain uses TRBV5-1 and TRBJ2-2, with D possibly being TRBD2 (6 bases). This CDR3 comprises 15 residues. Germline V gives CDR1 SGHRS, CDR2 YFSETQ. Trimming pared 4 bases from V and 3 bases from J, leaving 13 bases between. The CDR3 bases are TGCGCCAGCAGCCTGACCGGGACTGACACCGGGGAGCTGTTTTTT. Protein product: CASSLTGTDTGELFF.

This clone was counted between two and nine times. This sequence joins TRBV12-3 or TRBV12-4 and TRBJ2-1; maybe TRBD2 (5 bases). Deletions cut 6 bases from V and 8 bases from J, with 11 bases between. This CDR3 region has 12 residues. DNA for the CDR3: TGTGCCAGCAGCCCAACTAGAGATGAGCAGTTCTTC. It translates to CASSPTRDEQFF.

CDR3 DNA: TGTGCCAGCAGTTTCCGGGCCTACGAGCAGTACTTC. Protein product: CASSFRAYEQYF. The chain combines TRBV12-3 or TRBV12-4 with TRBJ2-7, with no clear D. The CDR3 sequence is 12 residues long. V was trimmed by 3 bases and J by 2 bases, leaving 5 bases between them.

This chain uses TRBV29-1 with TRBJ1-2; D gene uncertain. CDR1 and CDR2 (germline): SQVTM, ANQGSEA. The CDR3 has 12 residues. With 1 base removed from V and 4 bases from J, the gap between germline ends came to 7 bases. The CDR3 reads CSVEAPLYGYTF. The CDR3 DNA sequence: TGCAGCGTTGAAGCACCACTCTATGGCTACACCTTC.

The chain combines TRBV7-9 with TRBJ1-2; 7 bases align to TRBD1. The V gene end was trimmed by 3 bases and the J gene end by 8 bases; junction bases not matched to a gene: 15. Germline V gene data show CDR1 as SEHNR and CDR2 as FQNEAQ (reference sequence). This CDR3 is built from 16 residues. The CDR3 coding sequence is TGTGCCAGCAGCTTCTTAGGGTCCTCAGGGGGTCCGGGCTACACCTTC. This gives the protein CASSFLGSSGGPGYTF.